The rows below give T cell receptor beta chains drawn from one sample of a study of identical twins. MiXCR was run by TCRdb on the 5' RACE reads, yielding one entry per CDR3 protein. The sample has some 710,000 distinct CDR3 sequences; 6.1% are singletons. The specimen sequenced was naive T cells sorted from blood. The origin of the receptors is a man between 18 and 29 years old in good health. Each CDR3 is given with its conserved first and last residue. The order of the fields is V gene, CDR3 length, clone size, D gene, J gene, CDR3 DNA, CDR3 protein. A D gene is named only where the DNA matches it firmly. Expanded clones get a size class; other rows say once, few or many, or leave the size out.

TRBV28	15	many	.	TRBJ1-5	TGTGCCAGCAGTTTCGGGGGGCCGGGTCGGCAGCCCCAGCATTTT	CASSFGGPGRQPQHF
TRBV4-3	18	.	.	TRBJ2-1	TGCGCCAGCAGCCAAGAATTCCGGCTCAGGCAATCCTACAATGAGCAGTTCTTC	CASSQEFRLRQSYNEQFF
TRBV2	14	few	TRBD2	TRBJ2-1	TGTGCCAGCAGTGAAGCACTAGCGGGAGGTGAGCAGTTCTTC	CASSEALAGGEQFF
TRBV28	15	many	TRBD2	TRBJ2-7	TGTGCCAGCAGACAGACTAGCGGGAGATTCTACGAGCAGTACTTC	CASRQTSGRFYEQYF
TRBV11-2	14	many	.	TRBJ2-7	TGTGCCAGCAGCTTAGTCGCGACAGACTACGAGCAGTACTTC	CASSLVATDYEQYF
TRBV12-3/TRBV12-4	15	many	TRBD1	TRBJ2-1	TGTGCCAGCAGGCCCGGGACAGGGTCGCCCAATGAGCAGTTCTTC	CASRPGTGSPNEQFF
TRBV10-3	14	few	.	TRBJ2-2	TGTGCCATCAGTGGCGGGTCGAACACCGGGGAGCTGTTTTTT	CAISGGSNTGELFF
TRBV5-1	19	.	.	TRBJ2-6	TGCGCCAGCAGCCCTGAGCAGGGAGTAGTCCTCTCTGGGGCCAACGTCCTGACTTTC	CASSPEQGVVLSGANVLTF
TRBV5-1	16	many	.	TRBJ2-2	TGCGCCAGCAGCTTCCGGACCATCGAACCCACCGGGGAGCTGTTTTTT	CASSFRTIEPTGELFF
TRBV7-2	14	few	.	TRBJ1-1	TGTGCCAGCATTAAACAGAGTATGAACACTGAAGCTTTCTTT	CASIKQSMNTEAFF
TRBV28	14	many	.	TRBJ1-5	TGTGCCAGCAGCCTCGAATATAGCAATCAGCCCCAGCATTTT	CASSLEYSNQPQHF
TRBV27	17	.	TRBD2	TRBJ2-1	TGTGCCAGCAGTTTCAGTCCGGGACTAGTCGAAACGGGTGAGCAGTTCTTC	CASSFSPGLVETGEQFF
TRBV2	11	.	.	TRBJ2-7	TGTGCCAGCAGTGTGGGGGAGGAGCAGTACTTC	CASSVGEEQYF
TRBV6-1	14	few	.	TRBJ1-5	TGTGCCAGCAGGCCCCGGGGCACCAATCAGCCCCAGCATTTT	CASRPRGTNQPQHF
TRBV30	13	few	.	TRBJ1-1	TGTGCCTGGAGGGCCCCCGGGGGAACTGAAGCTTTCTTT	CAWRAPGGTEAFF